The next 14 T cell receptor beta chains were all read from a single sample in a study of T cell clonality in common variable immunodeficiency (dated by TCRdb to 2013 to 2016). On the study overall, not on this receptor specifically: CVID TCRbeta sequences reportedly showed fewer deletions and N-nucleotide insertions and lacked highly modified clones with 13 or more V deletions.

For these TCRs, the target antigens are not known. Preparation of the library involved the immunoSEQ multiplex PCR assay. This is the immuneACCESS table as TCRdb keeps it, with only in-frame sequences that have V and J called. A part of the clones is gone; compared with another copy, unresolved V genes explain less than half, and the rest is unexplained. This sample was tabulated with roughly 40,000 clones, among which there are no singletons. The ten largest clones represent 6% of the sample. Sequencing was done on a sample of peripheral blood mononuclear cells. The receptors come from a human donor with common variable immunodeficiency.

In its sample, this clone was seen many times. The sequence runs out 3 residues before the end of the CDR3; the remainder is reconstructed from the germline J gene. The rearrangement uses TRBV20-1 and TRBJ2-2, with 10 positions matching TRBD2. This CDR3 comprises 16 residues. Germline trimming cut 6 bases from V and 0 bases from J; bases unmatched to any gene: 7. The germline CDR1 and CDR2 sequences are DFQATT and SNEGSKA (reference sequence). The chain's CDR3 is CSASRLAGSNTGELFF. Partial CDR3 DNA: TGCAGTGCAAGCCGACTAGCGGGTTCGAACACCGGGGAG.

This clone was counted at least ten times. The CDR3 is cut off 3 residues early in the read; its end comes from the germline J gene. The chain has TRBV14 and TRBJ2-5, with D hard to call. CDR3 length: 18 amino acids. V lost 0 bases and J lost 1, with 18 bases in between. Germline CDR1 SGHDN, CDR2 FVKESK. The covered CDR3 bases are TGTGCCAGCAGCCAAGACTCTATCGGGTTTGCACCCCAAGAGACC. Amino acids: CASSQDSIGFAPQET. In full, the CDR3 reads CASSQDSIGFAPQETQYF.

The CDR3 region is CASSIGGAQETQYF. The sequenced part of the CDR3 DNA is TGTGCCAGTAGTATAGGAGGGGCTCAAGAGACC. This chain joins TRBV19 and TRBJ2-5; D is tentatively TRBD1 or TRBD2 (5 bases each). The CDR3 is cut off 3 residues early in the read; its end comes from the germline J gene. Trimming removed 1 base at V and 2 bases at J, with 8 bases between. CDR3 length: 14 amino acids. CDR1 is LNHDA, CDR2 SQIVND, per germline (reference sequence).

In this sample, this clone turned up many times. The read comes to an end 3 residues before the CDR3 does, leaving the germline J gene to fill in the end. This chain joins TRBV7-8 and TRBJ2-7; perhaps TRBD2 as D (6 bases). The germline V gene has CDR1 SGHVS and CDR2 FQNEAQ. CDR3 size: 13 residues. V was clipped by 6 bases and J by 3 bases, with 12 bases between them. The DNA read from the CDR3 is TGTGCCAGCAGTGGGGGGACGCTCTACGAG. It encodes CASSGGTLYE. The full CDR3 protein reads CASSGGTLYEQYF.

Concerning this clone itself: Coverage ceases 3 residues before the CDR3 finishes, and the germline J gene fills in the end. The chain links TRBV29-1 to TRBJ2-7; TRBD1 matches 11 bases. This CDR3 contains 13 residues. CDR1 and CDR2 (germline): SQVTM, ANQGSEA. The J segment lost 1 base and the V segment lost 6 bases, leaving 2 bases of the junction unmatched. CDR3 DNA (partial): TGCAGCGTAGGACAGGGGGCTTCCTACGAG. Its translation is CSVGQGASYE. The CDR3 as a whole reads CSVGQGASYEQYF.

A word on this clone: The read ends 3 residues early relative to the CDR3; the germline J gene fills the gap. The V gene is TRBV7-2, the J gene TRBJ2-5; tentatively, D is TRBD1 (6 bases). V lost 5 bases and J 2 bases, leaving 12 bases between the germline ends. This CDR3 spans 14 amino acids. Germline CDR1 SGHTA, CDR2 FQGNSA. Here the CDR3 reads CASSPDRKQETQYF. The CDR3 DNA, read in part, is TGTGCCAGCAGCCCGGACAGAAAACAAGAGACC.

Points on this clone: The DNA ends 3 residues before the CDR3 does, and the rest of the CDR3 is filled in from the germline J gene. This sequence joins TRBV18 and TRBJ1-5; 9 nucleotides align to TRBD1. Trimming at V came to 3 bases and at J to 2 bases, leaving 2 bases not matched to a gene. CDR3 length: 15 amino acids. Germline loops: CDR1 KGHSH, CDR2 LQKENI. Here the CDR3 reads CASSPDRGGNQPQHF. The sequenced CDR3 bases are TGTGCCAGCTCACCCGACAGGGGGGGCAATCAGCCC.

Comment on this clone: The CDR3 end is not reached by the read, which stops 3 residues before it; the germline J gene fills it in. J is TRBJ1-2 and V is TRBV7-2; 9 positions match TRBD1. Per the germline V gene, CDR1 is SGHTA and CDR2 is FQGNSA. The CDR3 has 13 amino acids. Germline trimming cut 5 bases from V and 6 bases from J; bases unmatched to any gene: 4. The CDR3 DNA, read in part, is TGTGCCAGCAGCCTCGGGACAGGGAATGGC. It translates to CASSLGTGNG. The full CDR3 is CASSLGTGNGYTF.

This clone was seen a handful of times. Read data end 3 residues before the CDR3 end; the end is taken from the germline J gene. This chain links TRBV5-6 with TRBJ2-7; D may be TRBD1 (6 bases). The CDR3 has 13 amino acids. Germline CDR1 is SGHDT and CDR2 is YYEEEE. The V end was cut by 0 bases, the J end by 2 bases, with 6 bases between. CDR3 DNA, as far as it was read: TGTGCCAGCAGCTTGGACAGGGCCTACGAG. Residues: CASSLDRAYE. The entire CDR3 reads CASSLDRAYEQYF.

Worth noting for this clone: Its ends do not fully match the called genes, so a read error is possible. CDR3 DNA (partial): TGTGCTAGCAGCCGGGCAGGGGGCCAAGAGACC. It translates to CASSRAGGQET. The complete CDR3 protein is CASSRAGGQETQYF. The chain joins TRBV7-7 to TRBJ2-5; 7 bases agree with TRBD1. The observed sequence ends 3 residues before the CDR3 terminus, with the missing tail filled in from the germline J gene. The CDR3 consists of 14 residues. Germline V gene sequence: CDR1 SSHAT, CDR2 FNYEAQ (reference sequence). Looking up the rest from reference TRBV7-7 and TRBJ2-5 gives the full variable domain: GAGVSQSPRYKVTKRGQDVTLRCDPISSHATLYWYQQALGQGPEFLTYFNYEAQPDKSGLPSDRFSAERPEGSISTLTIQRTEQRDSAMYRCASSRAGGQETQYFGPGTRLLVL.

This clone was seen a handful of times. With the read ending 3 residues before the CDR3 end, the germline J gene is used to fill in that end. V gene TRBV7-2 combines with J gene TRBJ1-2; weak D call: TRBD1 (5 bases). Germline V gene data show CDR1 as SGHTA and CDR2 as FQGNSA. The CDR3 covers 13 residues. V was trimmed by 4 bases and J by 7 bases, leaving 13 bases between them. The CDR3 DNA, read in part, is TGTGCCAGCAGCTCTGACCAGGGTATTGGC. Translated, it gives CASSSDQGIG. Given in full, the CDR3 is CASSSDQGIGYTF. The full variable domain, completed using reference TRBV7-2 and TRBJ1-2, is GAGVSQSPSNKVTEKGKDVELRCDPISGHTALYWYRQSLGQGLEFLIYFQGNSAPDKSGLPSDRFSAERTGGSVSTLTIQRTQQEDSAVYLCASSSDQGIGYTFGSGTRLTVV.

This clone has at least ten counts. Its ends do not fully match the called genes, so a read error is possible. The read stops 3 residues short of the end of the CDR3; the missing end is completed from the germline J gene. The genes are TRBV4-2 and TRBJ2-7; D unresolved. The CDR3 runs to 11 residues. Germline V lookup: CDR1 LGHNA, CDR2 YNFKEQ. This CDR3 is CASRYSYEQYF. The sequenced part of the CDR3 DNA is TGCGCCAGCAGGTACTCCTACGAG.

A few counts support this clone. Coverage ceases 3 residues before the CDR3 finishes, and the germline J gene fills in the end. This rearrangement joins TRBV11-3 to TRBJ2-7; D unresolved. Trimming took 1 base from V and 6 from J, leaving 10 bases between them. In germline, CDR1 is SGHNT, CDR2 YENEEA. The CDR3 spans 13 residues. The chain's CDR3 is CASSLAVGLEQYF. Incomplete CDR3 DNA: TGTGCCAGCAGCTTAGCCGTTGGGCTCGAG.

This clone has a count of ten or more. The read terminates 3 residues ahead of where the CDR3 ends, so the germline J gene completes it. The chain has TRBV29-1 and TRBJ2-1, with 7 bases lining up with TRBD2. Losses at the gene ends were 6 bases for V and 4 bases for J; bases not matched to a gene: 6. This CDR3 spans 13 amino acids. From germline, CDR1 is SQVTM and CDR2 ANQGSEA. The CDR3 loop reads CSVLTSSYNEQFF. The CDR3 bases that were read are TGCAGCGTCCTGACTAGCAGTTACAATGAG.